This T cell receptor (beta chain) was found in a study of regulatory T cells in long-lasting Graves disease. Broader study findings: The study found persistent patients shared more public clonotypes (roughly 3,000) than new patients (about 880).

Indicated time point: newly diagnosed GD, antithyroid drugs for less than 3 months. The authors made the TCR library using RNA they extracted from PBMCs. iRepertoire HTBI primers and Arm-PCR of CDR3 regions built TCR beta libraries. Per the original data handling: Taken together, the samples had roughly 63 TRBV and some 15 TRBJ segments identified. TCRdb called the multiplex PCR reads again in MiXCR, with one record for every CDR3 protein. Clone size and V and J calls follow TCRdb, not the original study. The sample lists 550,000 or so distinct CDR3 sequences; 12% were seen once. This clonotype was counted at least ten times. The antigen is undetermined. Separately, the same data were catalogued under a study of T cells in Graves' hyperthyroidism and ophthalmopathy.

Specimen: peripheral blood mononuclear cells (PBMCs), collected at new diagnosis, from a patient treated with antithyroid drugs. This sequence was found in a woman under 40 with Graves disease.

CDR3 loop: CASSWIAGAGTDTQYF. The CDR3 nucleotides are TGTGCCAGCAGCTGGATCGCGGGAGCGGGGACAGATACGCAGTATTTT. The chain employs TRBV5-6 and TRBJ2-3; TRBD2 matches 7 bases. Germline V CDR1 and CDR2: SGHDT, YYEEEE. The CDR3 is made up of 16 amino acids. V was clipped by 3 bases and J by 3 bases; unmatched bases: 10.